Each of the 19 T cell receptor beta chains below was sequenced from the same sample in a study of blood T cell repertoires in COVID-19. The assay was immunoSEQ multiplex PCR, and TCRdb's table has in-frame clones only and misses some. Of over 60,000 clones in the sample, 70% to 85% were seen once. Sequenced material: peripheral blood. The source is a man aged 50-60 years with COVID-19, enrolled during active disease.

This clone was seen once. The chain uses TRBV27 and TRBJ2-5, with a tentative D call TRBD2 (5 bases). Germline V lookup: CDR1 MNHEY, CDR2 SMNVEV (reference sequence). This CDR3 is built from 14 residues. V dropped 3 bases and J dropped 5 bases, with 13 bases sitting between them. Here the CDR3 DNA reads TGTGCCAGCAGTTTTTTCGGGGTCGGTGAGACCCAGTACTTC. It encodes CASSFFGVGETQYF.

The chain links TRBV7-8 to TRBJ2-3; unclear D gene. The CDR3 has 14 residues. CDR1 and CDR2 (germline): SGHVS, FQNEAQ. With 3 bases removed from V and 0 bases from J, the gap between germline ends came to 7 bases. In DNA, the CDR3 is TGTGCCAGCAGCTTTAGTCCCAGCACAGATACGCAGTATTTT. It encodes CASSFSPSTDTQYF.

There are a few counts of this clone. This chain connects TRBV7-9 to TRBJ1-2, with D possibly matching TRBD1 (6 bases). V was pared by 4 bases and J by 5 bases, with 8 bases between. The germline V gene encodes CDR1 SEHNR and CDR2 FQNEAQ (reference sequence). This CDR3 region has 12 residues. CDR3 in amino acids: CASSSQGYGYTF. CDR3 coding DNA: TGTGCCAGCAGCTCTCAGGGGTATGGCTACACCTTC.

CDR3 in DNA: TGCGCCAGCAGCCAAGATAGTGGACCCCGGGGTCATCAGCCCCAGCATTTT. Translating gives CASSQDSGPRGHQPQHF. This chain connects TRBV4-3 to TRBJ1-5; the D is unclear. The CDR3 is made up of 17 amino acids. Germline CDR1 is LGHNA and CDR2 is YSLEER. Trimming took off 0 bases at V and 5 bases at J, with 17 bases between the two ends.

The J gene is TRBJ2-1, the V gene TRBV10-3; TRBD2 is a possible D gene (5 bases). V lost 10 bases and J 0 bases, leaving 19 bases between the germline ends. Germline V gives CDR1 ENHRY, CDR2 SYGVKD. CDR3 length: 16 amino acids. CDR3 nucleotide sequence: TGTGCCAGCCAAAGAGGGTCACAGAGCTCCTACAATGAGCAGTTCTTC. It codes for CASQRGSQSSYNEQFF.

This chain connects TRBV19 to TRBJ2-1; 9 bases match TRBD2. Germline V gene sequence: CDR1 LNHDA, CDR2 SQIVND (reference sequence). V gave up 6 bases and J gave up 8 bases; unmatched junction bases: 11. The CDR3 length is 15 residues. The CDR3 sequence: CASRSGGGAVHEQFF. CDR3 sequence (DNA): TGTGCCAGTAGGTCCGGCGGGGGGGCGGTCCATGAGCAGTTCTTC.

The CDR3 is CASSNLLGTGGYNEQFF. The CDR3 nucleotides are TGTGCCAGCAGTAATTTACTAGGGACAGGCGGCTACAATGAGCAGTTCTTC. V is TRBV28 and J is TRBJ2-1; the match to TRBD1 covers 8 bases. This CDR3 has 17 amino acids. After removal of 5 bases from V and 3 bases from J, the junction contained 12 bases not matched to a gene. Germline CDR1 is MDHEN and CDR2 is SYDVKM. Full variable domain (remainder filled in from reference TRBV28 and TRBJ2-1): DVKVTQSSRYLVKRTGEKVFLECVQDMDHENMFWYRQDPGLGLRLIYFSYDVKMKEKGDIPEGYSVSREKKERFSLILESASTNQTSMYLCASSNLLGTGGYNEQFFGPGTRLTVL.

V gene TRBV7-2 combines with J gene TRBJ1-1; unclear D gene. The CDR3 loop spans 14 amino acids. The ends were cut back, 7 bases at V and 4 bases at J, with 16 bases in the middle. The germline V gene has CDR1 SGHTA and CDR2 FQGNSA. The CDR3 is CASTLGEVGTEAFF. Here the CDR3 DNA reads TGTGCCAGCACCCTCGGGGAGGTTGGCACTGAAGCTTTCTTT.

The rearrangement joins TRBV28 to TRBJ2-1; 12 bases are shared with TRBD2. CDR1 is MDHEN, CDR2 SYDVKM, per germline. The CDR3 is made up of 16 amino acids. Unmatched junction bases numbered 8, after V lost 7 bases and J lost 4 bases. The CDR3 coding sequence is TGTGCCAGCACCCCTCCCGGACTAGCGGGATACAATGAGCAGTTCTTC. This translates into CASTPPGLAGYNEQFF.

V and J are TRBV5-1 and TRBJ2-5; 9 nucleotides align to TRBD2. CDR1 and CDR2 (germline): SGHRS, YFSETQ. The CDR3 runs to 15 residues. The V gene end was trimmed by 2 bases and the J gene end by 2 bases; junction bases not matched to a gene: 4. Here the CDR3 reads CASSFSGGQQETQYF. As DNA, the CDR3 is TGCGCCAGCAGCTTTAGCGGGGGACAACAAGAGACCCAGTACTTC.

The chain carries TRBV5-8 and TRBJ2-7; 10 nucleotides line up with TRBD1. The ends lost 3 bases at V and 2 bases at J; junction bases unmatched: 2. The CDR3 extends over 14 amino acids. Per germline, CDR1 SGHTS and CDR2 YDEGEE. CDR3 in DNA: TGTGCCAGCAGCTGGGGACAGGGGACCTACGAGCAGTACTTC. It codes for CASSWGQGTYEQYF.

The chain employs TRBV10-3 and TRBJ1-5, with 9 bases that match TRBD1. Germline lookup yields CDR1 ENHRY and CDR2 SYGVKD. V gave up 2 bases and J gave up 3 bases; unmatched junction bases: 2. There are 15 residues in the CDR3. The CDR3 loop reads CAISEGTGPNQPQHF. As DNA, the CDR3 is TGTGCCATCAGTGAGGGGACAGGGCCCAATCAGCCCCAGCATTTT.

The V gene is TRBV15, the J gene TRBJ1-2; a possible D gene is TRBD1 (6 bases). V dropped 0 bases and J dropped 4 bases, with 15 bases sitting between them. This CDR3 comprises 16 residues. Germline CDR1 LNHNV, CDR2 YYDKDF (reference sequence). The CDR3 DNA is TGTGCCACCAGCAGAGATCGGGGGGCAGGTGGCTATGGCTACACCTTC. Amino acids: CATSRDRGAGGYGYTF.

The chain combines TRBV7-9 with TRBJ2-4; 8 bases line up with TRBD1. The CDR3 runs to 18 residues. Per the germline V gene, CDR1 is SEHNR and CDR2 is FQNEAQ (reference sequence). V dropped 5 bases and J dropped 0; count of bases not matched to a gene: 12. Here the CDR3 reads CASSLGTGGPRAKNIQYF. As DNA, the CDR3 is TGTGCCAGCAGCCTCGGGACAGGCGGACCGCGAGCCAAAAACATTCAGTACTTC.

The chain uses TRBV9 and TRBJ2-5, with D maybe TRBD1 (5 bases). Germline V gene data show CDR1 as SGDLS and CDR2 as YYNGEE. The CDR3 consists of 16 residues. Between the trimmed V and J ends, which lost 2 bases and 3 bases, there was a span of 17 bases. The CDR3: CASSVAPRQDKETQYF. The CDR3, as DNA: TGTGCCAGCAGCGTCGCCCCGCGCCAGGACAAAGAGACCCAGTACTTC.

V usage is TRBV4-1 and J usage is TRBJ2-3; 7 bases fit TRBD2. Losses at the gene ends were 0 bases for V and 2 bases for J; bases not matched to a gene: 14. The length of the CDR3 is 19 residues. The germline V gene encodes CDR1 MGHRA and CDR2 YSYEKL. CDR3: CASSQDWPSGAPITDTQYF. The CDR3 DNA sequence: TGCGCCAGCAGCCAAGATTGGCCTAGCGGAGCACCGATCACAGATACGCAGTATTTT.

The V call is TRBV7-6, the J call TRBJ1-1; D may be TRBD1 (5 bases). Germline assignment: CDR1 SGHVS and CDR2 FNYEAQ. V was cut by 2 bases and J by 1 base, with 11 bases left in between. CDR3 length equals 15 residues. The CDR3 DNA is TGTGCCAGCAGCTTAAGTGGGGGAGGGAACACTGAAGCTTTCTTT. This gives the protein CASSLSGGGNTEAFF.

The chain is built from TRBV9 and TRBJ2-7, with 10 bases matching TRBD1. Germline CDR1 is SGDLS and CDR2 is YYNGEE. This CDR3 is built from 15 residues. V dropped 3 bases and J dropped 3; count of bases not matched to a gene: 6. CDR3 bases: TGTGCCAGCAGCGGTGATGGGGACAGGGGCTACGAGCAGTACTTC. This codes for CASSGDGDRGYEQYF.

This sequence joins TRBV19 and TRBJ2-2, with D unclear. The V gene's germline CDR1 is LNHDA and CDR2 SQIVND (reference sequence). Trimming took 5 bases from V and 3 from J, leaving 7 bases between them. This CDR3 has 13 amino acids. The CDR3 sequence: CASSLRDTGELFF. CDR3 in DNA: TGTGCCAGTAGTCTACGGGACACCGGGGAGCTGTTTTTT.